One and the same sample provided the 20 T cell receptor beta chains below, sequenced in a study of blood T cell repertoires in COVID-19 (dated by TCRdb to 2018 to 2020). The library was prepared using the immunoSEQ multiplex PCR assay. TCRdb stores this immuneACCESS table with in-frame sequences only. Part of the clones is absent; in the studies checked, under half of the shortfall reflects unresolved V genes, and no reason is known for the rest. In all, the sample holds roughly 230,000 clones, and 88% of those were seen once. The top ten constitute 0.65% to 0.8% of the sample. Sequencing used peripheral blood. All receptors come from a human donor in a cohort sampled during active COVID-19.

V is TRBV9 and J is TRBJ2-7; TRBD2 agrees at 8 bases. J was trimmed by 6 bases and V by 0 bases; bases with no gene match: 8. Germline CDR1 SGDLS, CDR2 YYNGEE. CDR3 length: 15 residues. CDR3: CASSVAGGPGGEQYF. The CDR3, as DNA: TGTGCCAGCAGCGTAGCGGGAGGGCCGGGTGGCGAGCAGTACTTC.

The chain joins TRBV6-2 or TRBV6-3 to TRBJ1-1; D not resolved. The CDR3 loop spans 13 amino acids. Deletions cut 2 bases from V and 5 bases from J, with 9 bases between. The germline V gene encodes CDR1 MNHEY and CDR2 SVGEGT. The CDR3 DNA sequence: TGTGCCAGCAGTTACGTGGGCGGGACTGAAGCTTTCTTT. Amino acids: CASSYVGGTEAFF.

The rearrangement uses TRBV27 and TRBJ2-7; a possible D gene is TRBD1 (6 bases). The V gene lost 5 bases and the J gene lost 4 bases, with 12 bases spanning the gap. CDR3 size: 13 residues. CDR1 is MNHEY, CDR2 SMNVEV, per germline (reference sequence). The CDR3 sequence is CASSLLDSYEQYF. CDR3 nucleotide sequence: TGTGCCAGCAGTCTCCTGGACAGTTACGAGCAGTACTTC.

The V and J genes are TRBV11-3 and TRBJ2-7, with D hard to call. The CDR3 covers 14 residues. CDR1 is SGHNT, CDR2 YENEEA, per germline. Trimming took 2 bases from V and 3 from J, leaving 11 bases between them. CDR3: CASSLSVGNYEQYF. CDR3 DNA sequence: TGTGCCAGCAGCTTATCTGTCGGTAACTACGAGCAGTACTTC.

This clone was recorded only once. This chain links TRBV15 with TRBJ2-5, with 12 bases that match TRBD1. Germline CDR1 reads LNHNV; CDR2 reads YYDKDF (reference sequence). V gave up 5 bases and J gave up 3 bases; unmatched junction bases: 10. The CDR3 spans 17 residues. CDR3 DNA sequence: TGTGCCACCAGCGATCGACCGGGACAGGGGGCAAAAGAGACCCAGTACTTC. It specifies CATSDRPGQGAKETQYF.

The chain combines TRBV5-1 with TRBJ1-4; TRBD1 is a possible D gene (5 bases). Trimming removed 3 bases at V and 5 bases at J, with 29 bases between. CDR1 is SGHRS, CDR2 YFSETQ, per germline. This CDR3 region has 20 residues. The CDR3 loop is CASSWGHVRYANTENEKLFF. The CDR3 coding sequence is TGCGCCAGCAGCTGGGGCCACGTGAGGTACGCAAACACGGAAAATGAAAAACTGTTTTTT.

This chain uses TRBV10-3 with TRBJ2-7; D is unclear. The germline V gene encodes CDR1 ENHRY and CDR2 SYGVKD. The V end was cut by 3 bases, the J end by 2 bases, with 11 bases between. The CDR3 length is 14 residues. CDR3 in DNA: TGTGCCATCAGTGACCCCGTCGCTACCTACGAGCAGTACTTC. This sequence encodes CAISDPVATYEQYF.

This chain joins TRBV5-6 and TRBJ1-6, with D uncertain. Trimming pared 0 bases from V and 1 base from J, leaving 11 bases between. The germline gives CDR1 SGHDT, CDR2 YYEEEE. The CDR3 totals 17 residues. The CDR3 bases are TGTGCCAGCAGCTTGGAACAGACGATATCCTATAATTCACCCCTCCACTTT. Translating it yields CASSLEQTISYNSPLHF.

The chain recombines TRBV27 with TRBJ1-3, with a tentative D call TRBD1 (5 bases). This CDR3 region has 13 residues. Germline V lookup: CDR1 MNHEY, CDR2 SMNVEV (reference sequence). V was clipped by 6 bases and J by 2 bases, with 8 bases between them. This CDR3 is CASRQATGNTIYF. DNA of the CDR3: TGTGCCAGCAGACAGGCTACTGGAAACACCATATATTTT.

The rearrangement joins TRBV4-1 to TRBJ1-5; 7 nucleotides agree with TRBD1. This CDR3 contains 17 residues. CDR1 and CDR2 from the germline V gene are MGHRA and YSYEKL. After removal of 2 bases from V and 3 bases from J, the junction contained 10 bases not matched to a gene. The CDR3 nucleotides read TGCGCCAGCAGCCAACAATCCAGGGGGTTGGACAATCAGCCCCAGCATTTT. It is translated as CASSQQSRGLDNQPQHF.

The CDR3 nucleotides read TGTGCCAGCAGCTGGGGACAGGGGGCTTACGAGCAGTACTTC. Residues: CASSWGQGAYEQYF. The V gene is TRBV11-2, the J gene TRBJ2-7; 12 bases are shared with TRBD1. The CDR3 is made up of 14 amino acids. Germline CDR1 SGHAT, CDR2 FQNNGV. The J segment lost 4 bases and the V segment lost 4 bases, leaving 2 bases of the junction unmatched.

CDR3: CASSQDQASGSLSETQYF. The CDR3 region has the DNA TGTGCCAGCAGCCAAGATCAGGCTAGCGGGAGCCTCTCAGAGACCCAGTACTTC. This rearrangement joins TRBV4-2 to TRBJ2-5; 10 bases fit TRBD2. Germline CDR1 and CDR2: LGHNA and YNFKEQ. The CDR3 contains 18 residues. After removal of 0 bases from V and 4 bases from J, the junction contained 11 bases not matched to a gene.

V usage is TRBV9 and J usage is TRBJ2-3; tentative D call: TRBD2 (5 bases). Germline CDR1 reads SGDLS; CDR2 reads YYNGEE. V lost 5 bases and J 0 bases, leaving 13 bases between the germline ends. The CDR3 loop spans 15 amino acids. The CDR3 bases are TGTGCCAGCAGACCCCAAGAGCGGAGCACAGATACGCAGTATTTT. It encodes CASRPQERSTDTQYF.

The chain is built from TRBV28 and TRBJ2-7; possible D gene TRBD1, 5 bases. This CDR3 has 14 amino acids. Germline lookup yields CDR1 MDHEN and CDR2 SYDVKM. Trimming took off 7 bases at V and 6 bases at J, with 19 bases between the two ends. Here the CDR3 DNA reads TGTGCCAGCATCCTAAGGGGTAAGGGCGGCGAGCAGTACTTC. Encoded protein: CASILRGKGGEQYF.

The V gene is TRBV6-5, the J gene TRBJ2-7; 12 nucleotides match TRBD2. The trim removed 4 bases at V and 4 bases at J, leaving 5 bases unmatched. This CDR3 region has 15 residues. CDR1 MNHEY and CDR2 SVGAGI come from the germline V gene. The CDR3 region is CASSSASGGAYEQYF. In nucleotides, the CDR3 is TGTGCCAGCAGTTCCGCTAGCGGGGGGGCTTACGAGCAGTACTTC.

The chain carries TRBV2 and TRBJ1-2; possibly TRBD1 for D (6 bases). The CDR3 runs to 15 residues. The V end was cut by 8 bases, the J end by 4 bases, with 20 bases between. CDR1 is SNHLY, CDR2 FYNNEI, per germline. CDR3 in DNA: TGTGCCAGCTGTGGTCAGGGGATGGAAACCTATGGCTACACCTTC. It codes for CASCGQGMETYGYTF.

This clone was detected only once. V usage is TRBV5-1 and J usage is TRBJ2-3; the D gene is possibly TRBD2 (5 bases). V was shortened by 0 bases and J by 1 base, with 9 bases between the two germline ends. The germline V gene encodes CDR1 SGHRS and CDR2 YFSETQ. This CDR3 contains 15 residues. The CDR3 reads CASSLERAGTDTQYF. In DNA form, the CDR3 reads TGCGCCAGCAGCTTGGAGAGGGCCGGCACAGATACGCAGTATTTT.

The chain recombines TRBV20-1 with TRBJ1-1; D is undetermined. CDR1 and CDR2 (germline): DFQATT, SNEGSKA (reference sequence). V was cut by 3 bases and J by 5 bases, with 16 bases left in between. This CDR3 contains 14 residues. The chain's CDR3 is CSASREGPGTEAFF. In DNA form, the CDR3 reads TGCAGTGCTAGTAGGGAGGGTCCTGGGACTGAAGCTTTCTTT.

The chain recombines TRBV2 with TRBJ2-7; the D is unclear. The CDR3 is 14 amino acids. Germline lookup yields CDR1 SNHLY and CDR2 FYNNEI. V lost 3 bases, J lost 2 bases, and 11 bases lay in between. The CDR3 DNA is TGTGCCAGCAGTGATAAGAGGTATGCCTACGAGCAGTACTTC. This codes for CASSDKRYAYEQYF.

This clone was counted a single time. V gene TRBV6-6 combines with J gene TRBJ2-1; D is possibly TRBD2 (6 bases). The CDR3 covers 16 residues. V was shortened by 2 bases and J by 0 bases, with 11 bases between the two germline ends. Germline CDR1 is MNHNY and CDR2 is SVGAGI (reference sequence). The CDR3 DNA reads TGTGCCAGCAGTTACCTCGGGACTTCCTCCTACAATGAGCAGTTCTTC. The encoded protein is CASSYLGTSSYNEQFF.